These 16 T cell receptor beta chains share one sample of origin, sequenced in a study of human T cells and chemical hapten exposure. Indicated time point: patch test 2, 6 weeks after DPC sensitization. The treatment denotes: therapeutic diphenylcyclopropenone sensitization with weekly scalp DPC. TCRdb recomputed calls from the RACE reads with MiXCR, one row per CDR3 protein. Of about 73,000 distinct CDR3 sequences listed, over 6.5% were seen once; the top ten hold around 3.5%. Sequencing was performed on whole blood, taken in connection with sensitization to the hapten diphenylcyclopropenone (DPC). The receptors were gathered from a woman aged 45-59 years with alopecia areata. Some clones in this sample may be carry-over from other donors' samples.

V gene TRBV18 combines with J gene TRBJ2-7, with 10 bases lining up with TRBD1. CDR1 and CDR2 (germline): KGHSH, LQKENI. The CDR3 length is 14 residues. With V trimmed by 3 bases and J by 7 bases, 6 bases remained unmatched. The CDR3 coding sequence is TGTGCCAGCTCACCCGGGACAGGGGTGCGGGAGCAGTACTTC. It is translated as CASSPGTGVREQYF.

The J gene is TRBJ2-3, the V gene TRBV6-2 or TRBV6-3; D is undetermined. Deletions cut 5 bases from V and 2 bases from J, with 14 bases between. In germline, CDR1 is MNHEY, CDR2 SVGEGT. The CDR3 runs 15 residues. This CDR3 is CASSIHPYSTDTQYF. CDR3 DNA sequence: TGTGCCAGCAGTATCCACCCTTATTCCACAGATACGCAGTATTTT.

This clonotype was seen more than once but under ten times. The chain joins TRBV6-2 or TRBV6-3 to TRBJ2-2; D gene unclear. CDR3 size: 16 residues. The V end lost 7 bases, the J end lost 2 bases, and 17 bases lay between the germline ends. CDR1 and CDR2 (germline): MNHEY, SVGEGT. CDR3 residues: CASTIPRKLNTGELFF. CDR3 nucleotides: TGTGCCAGCACCATCCCCAGGAAATTAAACACCGGGGAGCTGTTTTTT.

The rearrangement links TRBV20-1 to TRBJ1-5; 7 positions agree with TRBD1. V was clipped by 0 bases and J by 6 bases; unmatched bases: 5. Germline V lookup: CDR1 DFQATT, CDR2 SNEGSKA (reference sequence). This CDR3 is built from 14 residues. CDR3 in amino acids: CSARDPRGPQPQHF. As DNA, the CDR3 is TGCAGTGCTAGAGATCCTAGGGGGCCTCAGCCCCAGCATTTT.

This clonotype has more than one count but fewer than ten. CDR3 nucleotides: TGTGCCAGCAGCCAAGCCTCCCTCACGGGAGGCTACACCTTC. Its protein product is CASSQASLTGGYTF. J is TRBJ1-2 and V is TRBV3-1; D is uncertain. CDR1 LGHDT and CDR2 YNNKEL come from the germline V gene (reference sequence). With 1 base removed from V and 8 bases from J, the gap between germline ends came to 14 bases. The CDR3 totals 14 residues.

About this clonotype: A junction end diverges from the germline sequence, so it may reflect a read error. This chain links TRBV29-1 with TRBJ2-2, with D tentatively TRBD1 or TRBD2 (5 bases each). The CDR3 extends over 12 amino acids. CDR1 SQVTM and CDR2 ANQGSEA come from the germline V gene. CDR3 DNA: TGCATCGTTGTACGAGGGGCCGGGGAGCTGTTTTTT. Its translation: CIVVRGAGELFF.

In this sample, this clonotype turned up many times. V gene TRBV20-1 combines with J gene TRBJ1-1, with TRBD1 matching 10 bases. Trimming at V came to 5 bases and at J to 4 bases, leaving 4 bases not matched to a gene. CDR1 and CDR2 (germline): DFQATT, SNEGSKA (reference sequence). The CDR3 has 13 residues. The CDR3 loop is CSAGTGVGTEAFF. The CDR3 region has the DNA TGCAGTGCTGGGACAGGGGTGGGCACTGAAGCTTTCTTT.

The chain links TRBV27 to TRBJ2-7; D not certain. Trimming stripped 2 bases from V and 2 bases from J, with 7 bases between. The CDR3 has 13 residues. Germline V gene lookup returns CDR1 MNHEY and CDR2 SMNVEV (reference sequence). The CDR3 bases are TGTGCCAGCAGTTTAGGCGGCCCCTACGAGCAGTACTTC. Protein: CASSLGGPYEQYF.

The rearrangement uses TRBV20-1 and TRBJ2-1; no clear D gene. Trimming stripped 0 bases from V and 3 bases from J, with 9 bases between. The CDR3 runs 14 residues. Germline loops: CDR1 DFQATT, CDR2 SNEGSKA (reference sequence). The CDR3 nucleotides are TGCAGTGCTAGAGATAGAAGATTCTACAATGAGCAGTTCTTC. It is translated as CSARDRRFYNEQFF.

This clonotype was observed a few times. This chain connects TRBV2 to TRBJ1-6; the D gene is possibly TRBD1 (5 bases). Germline CDR1 SNHLY, CDR2 FYNNEI. CDR3 size: 12 residues. With 8 bases removed from V and 10 bases from J, the gap between germline ends came to 12 bases. CDR3 DNA sequence: TGTGCCAGCTGGGGCGTTCTCTCACCCCTCCACTTT. Translated: CASWGVLSPLHF.

The chain recombines TRBV12-3 or TRBV12-4 with TRBJ2-5; no reliable D call. Trimming stripped 4 bases from V and 2 bases from J, with 8 bases between. The CDR3 consists of 13 residues. CDR3 bases: TGTGCCAGCAGTTACGGGTTTCAAGAGACCCAGTACTTC. This translates into CASSYGFQETQYF.

There are many counts of this clonotype. The J gene is TRBJ1-1, the V gene TRBV4-2; D is undetermined. CDR1 is LGHNA, CDR2 YNFKEQ, per germline. The CDR3 is 17 amino acids. Trimming cost V 0 bases and J 1 base, with 15 bases left between them. This chain's CDR3 is CASSQDFPPGSNTEAFF. For the CDR3, the DNA is TGTGCCAGCAGCCAAGATTTTCCACCGGGGTCGAACACTGAAGCTTTCTTT.

There are a few counts of this clonotype. This chain links TRBV9 with TRBJ2-3; 7 bases agree with TRBD2. In germline, CDR1 is SGDLS, CDR2 YYNGEE. This CDR3 has 14 amino acids. V lost 3 bases to trimming and J lost 4 bases; unmatched junction nucleotides: 5. CDR3 loop: CASSGTSVADTQYF. In nucleotides, the CDR3 is TGTGCCAGCAGCGGGACTAGTGTCGCAGATACGCAGTATTTT.

This clonotype was counted at least ten times. The CDR3 bases are TGTGCCAGCAGTCCCTCCGGGACAGCCAATCAGCCCCAGCATTTT. Its translation is CASSPSGTANQPQHF. The V gene is TRBV12-3 or TRBV12-4, the J gene TRBJ1-5, with 7 bases fitting TRBD1. The junction had 7 bases not matched to a gene; V was cut back by 5 bases and J by 3 bases. This CDR3 spans 15 amino acids.

At least ten counts were recorded for this clonotype. The chain couples TRBV20-1 to TRBJ1-1; 7 bases are shared with TRBD1. The CDR3 runs 14 residues. Germline loops: CDR1 DFQATT, CDR2 SNEGSKA (reference sequence). V shed 5 bases and J 4 bases; nucleotides not matched to a gene: 10. CDR3 in DNA: TGCAGTGCTTATAAGGGGGCGATGGGCACTGAAGCTTTCTTT. This codes for CSAYKGAMGTEAFF.

In its sample, this clonotype was seen a few times. CDR3 sequence reads: CASSSLTGDTEAFF. DNA for the CDR3: TGTGCCAGCAGTTCCCTTACAGGGGACACTGAAGCTTTCTTT. The chain has TRBV12-3 or TRBV12-4 and TRBJ1-1; TRBD1 matches 7 bases. This CDR3 is built from 14 residues. J lost 3 bases, V lost 4 bases, and 5 bases had no gene match.